This TCR beta chain is from a study of blood T cell repertoires in COVID-19. Study-wide context: PBMCs, B-cell-depleted T cells, or T cells provided the cDNA or gDNA that made up the material.

Participants' reported clinical history set cohort assignment. Each recovered donor of Cohort 3 presented with two negative PCRs, clearance, or symptom resolution. Measured with immunoSEQ multiplex PCR; TCRdb has only the in-frame clones, and not every one. The repertoire consists of over 300,000 clones, with around nine tenths occurring once and the leading ten covering around 9.5%. CDR3 length equals 16 residues. The germline CDR1 and CDR2 sequences are SGHDT and YYEEEE. Unmatched junction bases numbered 2, after V lost 2 bases and J lost 2 bases. This chain connects TRBV5-6 to TRBJ2-1; 12 bases are a match to TRBD2. The source material was PBMCs or T cells enriched from blood (not recorded which). This TCR came from a woman between 35 and 50 years old who had recovered from COVID-19. The CDR3 loop is CASSFRLAGAYNEQFF. CDR3 coding DNA: TGTGCCAGCAGCTTCCGACTAGCGGGGGCCTACAATGAGCAGTTCTTC.